This T cell receptor beta chain was sequenced in a study of cytomegalovirus exposure and HLA in healthy donors. Across the whole study: Out of roughly 170 million T cells, an earlier analysis found roughly 100 million unique TCR beta sequences in total. Overall study findings and caveats: A later analysis reportedly found that, within productive TCRs, an Asian-associated ancestry cluster had fewer N-insertions than the mean observed across the approximately 690 donors. In vitro checks showed that a few CMV-associated chains really do target CMV antigens. A later analysis linked a missense variant in DCLRE1C to the trimming of TCR beta V and J genes.

The V gene's germline CDR1 is MNHEY and CDR2 SVGAGI. V dropped 4 bases and J dropped 6 bases, with 12 bases sitting between them. This CDR3 contains 13 residues. PCR was performed using 60 Vbeta and 13 Jbeta primers. Profiling relied on immunoSEQ multiplex PCR, and the TCRdb table lists in-frame clones only, not all of them. In all, the sample yields roughly 150,000 clones. Points on this clone: Its antigen is unidentified.

The chain links TRBV6-5 to TRBJ1-2; D is undetermined. The sample was PBMCs. The TCR originated in a woman in her forties or fifties in good health and CMV-seronegative. CDR3 loop: CASSSRRVDGYTF. The CDR3 coding sequence is TGTGCCAGCAGTTCCCGCCGGGTGGATGGCTACACCTTC.